One and the same sample provided the 13 T cell receptor beta chains below, sequenced in a study of T cells in Graves' hyperthyroidism and ophthalmopathy. RNA transcripts provided the source from which TCR beta CDR3 regions were amplified. The HTBI primer set served for first-round RT-PCR of the TCR CDR3. TCRdb recomputed calls from the multiplex PCR reads with MiXCR, one row per CDR3 protein. The sample lists 600,000 or so distinct CDR3 sequences, 13% to 15% occurring once. The sequencing sample was made of blood. These receptors originate from a woman aged 18 to 35 with Graves' ophthalmopathy.

There are a few counts of this clonotype. The chain is built from TRBV25-1 and TRBJ2-3, with a weak D call TRBD1 (5 bases). V dropped 2 bases and J dropped 4 bases, with 10 bases sitting between them. The CDR3 extends over 14 amino acids. The germline V gene encodes CDR1 MGHDK and CDR2 SYGVNS. CDR3 coding DNA: TGTGCCAGCAGTGAAGAGGCAGGGCCAGATACGCAGTATTTT. As protein: CASSEEAGPDTQYF.

This clonotype has at least ten counts. In DNA, the CDR3 is TGTGCCACCAGCCCCCGGGCCTCGGGGGGTACAGATACGCAGTATTTT. Protein sequence: CATSPRASGGTDTQYF. The chain joins TRBV15 to TRBJ2-3; 7 bases are a match to TRBD2. Per germline, CDR1 LNHNV and CDR2 YYDKDF (reference sequence). The CDR3 totals 16 residues. V lost 5 bases, J lost 3 bases, and 11 bases stayed unmatched.

This clonotype was seen many times. V and J are TRBV6-1 and TRBJ1-5, with D possibly matching TRBD1 (6 bases). The CDR3 runs 17 residues. Trimming removed 5 bases at V and 0 bases at J, with 17 bases between. In germline, CDR1 is MNHNS, CDR2 SASEGT. The CDR3 region is CASSYPVQGHSNQPQHF. The CDR3 DNA reads TGTGCCAGCAGTTACCCGGTACAGGGCCATAGCAATCAGCCCCAGCATTTT.

The V gene is TRBV4-1, the J gene TRBJ2-7; D possibly corresponds to TRBD1 (5 bases). Trimming removed 1 base from V and 1 base from J, with 11 bases in between. CDR1 and CDR2 from the germline V gene are MGHRA and YSYEKL. The CDR3 is 15 residues long. The CDR3 DNA sequence: TGCGCCAGCAGCCAAGTTGGGGCAAGTTCCTACGAGCAGTACTTC. Translation: CASSQVGASSYEQYF.

This clonotype was counted at least ten times. V is TRBV20-1 and J is TRBJ2-5; D call uncertain. This CDR3 contains 15 residues. With 3 bases removed from V and 3 bases from J, the gap between germline ends came to 17 bases. Germline V gene sequence: CDR1 DFQATT, CDR2 SNEGSKA (reference sequence). The CDR3 here is CSARGRRAAEETQYF. The CDR3, as DNA: TGCAGTGCTAGGGGCAGAAGGGCAGCCGAAGAGACCCAGTACTTC.

This clonotype was detected only a few times. The junction and the germline gene differ at one end; a read error may be behind it. The gene calls are TRBV2 and TRBJ2-1, with TRBD1 as a possible D gene (5 bases). CDR1 and CDR2 (germline): SNHLY, FYNNEI. The CDR3 covers 14 residues. The DNA for the CDR3 is TGTGCCACCAGTGAGACAGCTAAGTACAATGAGCAGTTCTTC. It is translated as CATSETAKYNEQFF.

This clonotype was observed many times. The gene calls are TRBV7-9 and TRBJ2-7; weak D call: TRBD2 (7 bases). Between the trimmed V and J ends, which lost 4 bases and 2 bases, there was a span of 12 bases. The CDR3 extends over 14 amino acids. Germline V gene sequence: CDR1 SEHNR, CDR2 FQNEAQ (reference sequence). The CDR3 here is CASSSREGAYEQYF. DNA for the CDR3: TGTGCCAGCAGCTCCAGGGAGGGGGCCTACGAGCAGTACTTC.

This clonotype occurred a few times. V is TRBV28 and J is TRBJ2-3, with 8 bases fitting TRBD1. The germline gives CDR1 MDHEN, CDR2 SYDVKM. The CDR3 has 15 amino acids. With 5 bases clipped from V and 4 bases from J, the junction kept 8 bases outside the gene matches. As DNA, the CDR3 is TGTGCCAGCAGTGTCTCTCAGGGGGCCGCAGATACGCAGTATTTT. It yields the protein CASSVSQGAADTQYF.

This clonotype was recorded at least ten times. The chain recombines TRBV20-1 with TRBJ1-2; TRBD1 matches at 7 bases. CDR1 and CDR2 (germline): DFQATT, SNEGSKA (reference sequence). The V segment lost 3 bases and the J segment 8 bases; nucleotides outside the gene matches: 15. The CDR3 sequence is 15 residues long. CDR3 in amino acids: CSASNLEGADSGYTF. In nucleotides, the CDR3 is TGCAGTGCTAGTAACCTCGAGGGGGCCGATAGCGGCTACACCTTC.

This clonotype was counted many times. The chain has TRBV9 and TRBJ2-5; TRBD2 is a possible D gene (5 bases). There are 16 residues in the CDR3. Germline V CDR1 and CDR2: SGDLS, YYNGEE. V was cut by 3 bases and J by 3 bases, with 18 bases left in between. CDR3 protein: CASSAIAGLGEETQYF. DNA for the CDR3: TGTGCCAGCAGCGCTATTGCCGGGTTGGGAGAAGAGACCCAGTACTTC.

This clonotype was counted at least ten times. The chain has TRBV20-1 and TRBJ1-1; TRBD1 agrees at 7 bases. V lost 0 bases, J lost 2 bases, and 9 bases stayed unmatched. Germline values: CDR1 DFQATT, CDR2 SNEGSKA (reference sequence). CDR3 size: 16 residues. Here the CDR3 reads CSARDARGTANTEAFF. CDR3 DNA: TGCAGTGCTAGAGACGCAAGGGGGACAGCTAACACTGAAGCTTTCTTT.

At least ten counts were recorded for this clonotype. The chain has TRBV6-1 and TRBJ2-6, with D possibly matching TRBD2 (6 bases). The CDR3 runs 16 residues. With 10 bases removed from V and 0 bases from J, the gap between germline ends came to 16 bases. The V gene's germline CDR1 is MNHNS and CDR2 SASEGT. The DNA for the CDR3 is TGTGCCACCACATGGGACTTTTTCTCTGGGGCCAACGTCCTGACTTTC. It yields the protein CATTWDFFSGANVLTF.

The V and J genes are TRBV29-1 and TRBJ1-3; D is undetermined. Germline CDR1 and CDR2: SQVTM and ANQGSEA. The V end was cut by 6 bases, the J end by 0 bases, with 9 bases between. This CDR3 contains 13 residues. CDR3 loop: CSVPGSSGNTIYF. CDR3 coding DNA: TGCAGCGTCCCGGGAAGCTCTGGAAACACCATATATTTT.